Below, 31 T cell receptor beta chains from the same sample are listed, as sequenced in a study of T cell responses to AZD1222 COVID-19 vaccine. Measured with immunoSEQ multiplex PCR; TCRdb has only the in-frame clones, and not every one. The sample shows 150,000 to 200,000 clones, 85% to 90% of them seen only once. This specimen consisted of peripheral blood, obtained on day 0 of AZD1222 vaccination. These receptors all stem from an adult in good health.

The chain employs TRBV10-2 and TRBJ2-2; 9 bases map to TRBD2. The ends lost 8 bases at V and 4 bases at J; junction bases unmatched: 8. Germline CDR1 and CDR2: WSHSY and SAAADI. This CDR3 comprises 15 residues. CDR3 amino acids: CASAELAGFTGELFF. The CDR3 DNA reads TGCGCCAGCGCTGAACTAGCGGGTTTCACCGGGGAGCTGTTTTTT.

A note on this clone: The sample holds other DNA sequences that translate to the same CDR3. This sequence joins TRBV28 and TRBJ1-5; D ambiguous. Trimming shortened V by 2 bases and J by 5 bases, and 7 bases separated the two germline ends. This CDR3 is built from 13 residues. The germline V gene encodes CDR1 MDHEN and CDR2 SYDVKM. CDR3 protein: CASSLIGDQPQHF. In DNA form, the CDR3 reads TGTGCCAGCAGTTTAATCGGAGATCAGCCCCAGCATTTT.

This clone has a handful of counts. The chain combines TRBV10-1 with TRBJ2-7; D possibly corresponds to TRBD1 (6 bases). CDR1 and CDR2 (germline): WNHNN, SYGVQD (reference sequence). The CDR3 loop spans 13 amino acids. The ends were cut back, 6 bases at V and 8 bases at J, with 17 bases in the middle. The CDR3 DNA reads as TGCGCCAGCAGAACAGGGCCCCTTTTGAAGCAGTACTTC. Amino acids: CASRTGPLLKQYF.

This chain uses TRBV10-1 with TRBJ2-1, with TRBD2 matching over 11 bases. CDR3 length: 16 residues. CDR1 and CDR2 (germline): WNHNN, SYGVQD (reference sequence). V dropped 2 bases and J dropped 6; count of bases not matched to a gene: 6. CDR3 nucleotides: TGCGCCAGCAGTGAGATCCTAGCGGGGGGTTCCAATGAGCAGTTCTTC. It yields the protein CASSEILAGGSNEQFF.

The genes are TRBV19 and TRBJ1-5; tentative D call: TRBD1 (5 bases). The germline V gene has CDR1 LNHDA and CDR2 SQIVND (reference sequence). Trimming left V 3 bases short and J 2 bases short, with 8 bases between. CDR3 length: 14 amino acids. CDR3 nucleotide sequence: TGTGCCAGTAGTATTAGGGGAGGCAATCAGCCCCAGCATTTT. Its translation: CASSIRGGNQPQHF.

V gene TRBV5-5 combines with J gene TRBJ1-1, with a possible D match to TRBD1 (6 bases). This CDR3 region has 18 residues. V lost 5 bases to trimming and J lost 0 bases, with 23 bases between them. Germline V lookup: CDR1 SGHKS, CDR2 YYEKEE (reference sequence). The DNA for the CDR3 is TGTGCCAGCAGGAACGACAGGTCAAGAGAAATCATGAACACTGAAGCTTTCTTT. As protein: CASRNDRSREIMNTEAFF.

This clone was counted once. The J gene is TRBJ1-1, the V gene TRBV6-6; D possibly corresponds to TRBD1 (5 bases). Trimming removed 5 bases from V and 1 base from J, with 14 bases in between. Germline V CDR1 and CDR2: MNHNY, SVGAGI (reference sequence). This CDR3 is built from 15 residues. CDR3 region: CASSVPGRENTEAFF. The CDR3 DNA reads TGTGCCAGCAGTGTTCCGGGACGGGAGAACACTGAAGCTTTCTTT.

This rearrangement joins TRBV6-6 to TRBJ1-2, with D unresolved. The V gene lost 2 bases and the J gene lost 8 bases, with 3 bases spanning the gap. This CDR3 has 10 residues. From germline, CDR1 is MNHNY and CDR2 SVGAGI (reference sequence). CDR3: CASSYPGYTF. As DNA, the CDR3 is TGTGCCAGCAGTTACCCGGGCTACACCTTC.

The V gene is TRBV2, the J gene TRBJ2-3; 7 nucleotides line up with TRBD2. Germline V gives CDR1 SNHLY, CDR2 FYNNEI. The ends lost 6 bases at V and 4 bases at J; junction bases unmatched: 10. The length of the CDR3 is 15 residues. The CDR3 sequence is CASSARLASPDTQYF. CDR3 DNA: TGTGCCAGCAGCGCCCGACTAGCTTCCCCAGATACGCAGTATTTT.

The chain links TRBV6-5 to TRBJ1-1; TRBD1 aligns across 9 bases. Germline V gene lookup returns CDR1 MNHEY and CDR2 SVGAGI. The CDR3 sequence is 15 residues long. J lost 0 bases, V lost 6 bases, and 5 bases had no gene match. CDR3 region: CASRGTGSMNTEAFF. CDR3 DNA sequence: TGTGCCAGCAGGGGGACAGGGAGCATGAACACTGAAGCTTTCTTT.

This clone was recorded once. This chain links TRBV3-1 (or the pseudogene TRBV3-2) with TRBJ2-4; unclear D gene. CDR3 length equals 13 residues. Looked up from germline, CDR1 is LGHDT and CDR2 is YNNKEL (reference sequence). With 0 bases removed from V and 6 bases from J, the gap between germline ends came to 6 bases. CDR3 DNA sequence: TGTGCCAGCAGCCAAGATTCCATAAACATTCAGTACTTC. This translates into CASSQDSINIQYF.

This clone has only a few counts. The V call is TRBV7-9, the J call TRBJ1-4; perhaps TRBD1 as D (6 bases). Trimming took 6 bases from V and 2 from J, leaving 13 bases between them. The CDR3 spans 15 residues. Germline CDR1 and CDR2: SEHNR and FQNEAQ (reference sequence). The CDR3 DNA reads TGTGCCAGCAGTTCAGGGGCTAGTACTAATGAAAAACTGTTTTTT. Residues: CASSSGASTNEKLFF. The variable domain in full, completed from reference TRBV7-9 and TRBJ1-4, reads DTGVSQNPRHKITKRGQNVTFRCDPISEHNRLYWYRQTLGQGPEFLTYFQNEAQLEKSRLLSDRFSAERPKGSFSTLEIQRTEQGDSAMYLCASSSGASTNEKLFFGSGTQLSVL.

CDR3 residues: CAISPLAGRGSYEQYF. The CDR3 DNA is TGTGCCATCAGTCCACTAGCGGGGAGGGGCTCCTACGAGCAGTACTTC. This chain uses TRBV10-3 with TRBJ2-7, with 10 bases that match TRBD2. In germline, CDR1 is ENHRY, CDR2 SYGVKD. The ends lost 5 bases at V and 0 bases at J; junction bases unmatched: 7. CDR3 length: 16 amino acids.

This rearrangement joins TRBV5-1 to TRBJ2-7, with 9 bases identical to TRBD1. The V segment lost 4 bases and the J segment 2 bases; nucleotides outside the gene matches: 7. CDR3 length equals 15 residues. The V gene's germline CDR1 is SGHRS and CDR2 YFSETQ. The CDR3 protein is CASSPGQGLPYEQYF. CDR3 bases: TGCGCCAGCAGCCCCGGACAGGGGCTTCCCTACGAGCAGTACTTC.

This rearrangement joins TRBV25-1 to TRBJ1-2; D unclear. Trimming left V 1 base short and J 8 bases short, with 11 bases between. Per germline, CDR1 MGHDK and CDR2 SYGVNS. The CDR3 is 13 amino acids. CDR3 in amino acids: CASSEFEASGYTF. Written as DNA, the CDR3 is TGTGCCAGCAGTGAATTCGAGGCGTCGGGCTACACCTTC.

The chain combines TRBV27 with TRBJ2-3; TRBD2 aligns across 7 bases. V shed 0 bases, J shed 8 bases, and the junction held 8 bases outside the gene matches. In germline, CDR1 is MNHEY, CDR2 SMNVEV (reference sequence). There are 15 residues in the CDR3. CDR3 DNA sequence: TGTGCCAGCAGTTTATCTAGCGGGCCCCGGGGTACGCAGTATTTT. The encoded protein is CASSLSSGPRGTQYF.

The rearrangement links TRBV30 to TRBJ2-1, with 8 bases aligning to TRBD2. The germline CDR1 and CDR2 sequences are GTSNPN and SVGIG (reference sequence). The J segment lost 5 bases and the V segment lost 2 bases, leaving 8 bases of the junction unmatched. This CDR3 has 15 residues. The CDR3 here is CAWSRPRGGHNEQFF. The CDR3 nucleotides are TGTGCCTGGAGTAGGCCGCGCGGGGGGCACAATGAGCAGTTCTTC.

The genes are TRBV7-9 and TRBJ1-1, with 8 bases fitting TRBD1. After removal of 5 bases from V and 1 base from J, the junction contained 3 bases not matched to a gene. CDR3 size: 14 residues. The germline V gene encodes CDR1 SEHNR and CDR2 FQNEAQ (reference sequence). Written as DNA, the CDR3 is TGTGCCAGCAGCGACAGGGGCAGGAACACTGAAGCTTTCTTT. Translated: CASSDRGRNTEAFF.

The genes are TRBV27 and TRBJ1-5; maybe TRBD1 (5 bases). V shed 6 bases and J shed 2 bases, with 14 bases lying between them. Germline CDR1 reads MNHEY; CDR2 reads SMNVEV (reference sequence). The CDR3 spans 15 residues. The CDR3, as DNA: TGTGCCAGCAGCAATTTTTGGGGGGGCAATCAGCCCCAGCATTTT. Its translation is CASSNFWGGNQPQHF.

This chain links TRBV6-2 or TRBV6-3 with TRBJ2-7, with D possibly matching TRBD1 (5 bases). The CDR3 spans 14 residues. The germline CDR1 and CDR2 sequences are MNHEY and SVGEGT. V was shortened by 4 bases and J by 0 bases, with 10 bases between the two germline ends. The DNA for the CDR3 is TGTGCCAGCAGTTTACAGGTGCCCTCCTACGAGCAGTACTTC. It codes for CASSLQVPSYEQYF.

This rearrangement joins TRBV2 to TRBJ2-2, with TRBD2 as a possible D gene (5 bases). Trimming took 1 base from V and 8 from J, leaving 14 bases between them. Germline-derived CDR1 and CDR2 are SNHLY and FYNNEI. The CDR3 is made up of 15 amino acids. Written as DNA, the CDR3 is TGTGCCAGCAGTGAAGGTGTGGCGGGTGCTGGGGAGCTGTTTTTT. Amino acids: CASSEGVAGAGELFF. The full variable domain, in which reference TRBV2 and TRBJ2-2 provide the parts outside the CDR3, is EPEVTQTPSHQVTQMGQEVILRCVPISNHLYFYWYRQILGQKVEFLVSFYNNEISEKSEIFDDQFSVERPDGSNFTLKIRSTKLEDSAMYFCASSEGVAGAGELFFGEGSRLTVL.

The V and J genes are TRBV6-5 and TRBJ2-2, with D perhaps TRBD2 (6 bases). This CDR3 is built from 14 residues. CDR1 is MNHEY, CDR2 SVGAGI, per germline. Trimming pared 4 bases from V and 1 base from J, leaving 7 bases between. Written as DNA, the CDR3 is TGTGCCAGCAGTTCCGGGGGGAACACCGGGGAGCTGTTTTTT. Its translation is CASSSGGNTGELFF.

This sequence joins TRBV4-1 and TRBJ1-5, with D tentatively TRBD1 (5 bases). V lost 1 base, J lost 6 bases, and 10 bases lay in between. Germline CDR1 reads MGHRA; CDR2 reads YSYEKL. The CDR3 totals 14 residues. In nucleotides, the CDR3 is TGCGCCAGCAGCCAAGGGTTCGGGGGTCAGCCCCAGCATTTT. Residues: CASSQGFGGQPQHF.

The chain recombines TRBV7-2 with TRBJ1-5, with a tentative D call TRBD1 (5 bases). V gave up 0 bases and J gave up 1 base, with 19 bases separating them. CDR1 is SGHTA and CDR2 is FQGNSA in the germline V gene. The CDR3 has 19 amino acids. CDR3 coding DNA: TGTGCCAGCAGCTTAGCGGGGCCGGATTCCGGGTGGAGCAATCAGCCCCAGCATTTT. Its translation is CASSLAGPDSGWSNQPQHF. The full variable domain, with the rest looked up from reference TRBV7-2 and TRBJ1-5, is GAGVSQSPSNKVTEKGKDVELRCDPISGHTALYWYRQSLGQGLEFLIYFQGNSAPDKSGLPSDRFSAERTGGSVSTLTIQRTQQEDSAVYLCASSLAGPDSGWSNQPQHFGDGTRLSIL.

The chain links TRBV3-1 (or the pseudogene TRBV3-2) to TRBJ1-6, with TRBD1 matching 8 bases. In germline, CDR1 is LGHDT, CDR2 YNNKEL (reference sequence). This CDR3 comprises 20 residues. The trim removed 1 base at V and 0 bases at J, leaving 11 bases unmatched. As DNA, the CDR3 is TGTGCCAGCAGCCAAGCCCGCGGACAGGGTAAAAGCTCCTATAATTCACCCCTCCACTTT. Amino acid sequence: CASSQARGQGKSSYNSPLHF.

The chain carries TRBV28 and TRBJ2-1; 13 bases match TRBD2. The CDR3 contains 16 residues. Per the germline V gene, CDR1 is MDHEN and CDR2 is SYDVKM. With 3 bases clipped from V and 7 bases from J, the junction kept 6 bases outside the gene matches. In nucleotides, the CDR3 is TGTGCCAGCAGTTTCCTACTAGCGGGGGGGCGTAATGAGCAGTTCTTC. Protein sequence: CASSFLLAGGRNEQFF.

The chain employs TRBV28 and TRBJ1-4, with 7 bases lining up with TRBD1. Germline CDR1 is MDHEN and CDR2 is SYDVKM. This CDR3 is 15 amino acids long. V trimming: 4 bases; J trimming: 8 bases; junction bases outside the gene matches: 10. The CDR3 reads CASSYRGSSLEKLFF. The CDR3 nucleotides read TGTGCCAGCAGTTACAGGGGCTCGTCTCTCGAAAAACTGTTTTTT.

The chain carries TRBV5-8 and TRBJ2-7; 8 nucleotides match TRBD1. This CDR3 spans 15 amino acids. J gave up 2 bases and V 4 bases, and 8 bases lay outside the gene matches. Germline V gene sequence: CDR1 SGHTS, CDR2 YDEGEE. The CDR3 loop is CASSRAGTGPYEQYF. CDR3 DNA sequence: TGTGCCAGCAGCAGAGCCGGGACAGGACCCTACGAGCAGTACTTC.

The chain carries TRBV6-4 and TRBJ2-1, with TRBD2 identical over 8 bases. Losses at the gene ends were 4 bases for V and 2 bases for J; bases not matched to a gene: 4. Germline assignment: CDR1 MRHNA and CDR2 SNTAGT. CDR3 length equals 15 residues. In DNA form, the CDR3 reads TGTGCCAGCAGTGTGGAAGCGGGAGCCTACAATGAGCAGTTCTTC. Translation gives CASSVEAGAYNEQFF.

The CDR3: CASRQGSGNTIYF. The CDR3 coding sequence is TGTGCCAGCAGGCAGGGATCCGGAAACACCATATATTTT. The rearrangement joins TRBV28 to TRBJ1-3, with TRBD1 as a possible D gene (5 bases). The V gene lost 6 bases and the J gene lost 4 bases, with 10 bases spanning the gap. Germline CDR1 is MDHEN and CDR2 is SYDVKM. This CDR3 spans 13 amino acids. Combining the CDR3 with reference TRBV28 and TRBJ1-3 gives the whole variable domain DVKVTQSSRYLVKRTGEKVFLECVQDMDHENMFWYRQDPGLGLRLIYFSYDVKMKEKGDIPEGYSVSREKKERFSLILESASTNQTSMYLCASRQGSGNTIYFGEGSWLTVV.

The genes are TRBV10-2 and TRBJ1-1; D not certain. V was cut by 1 base and J by 1 base, with 4 bases left in between. The CDR3 runs to 13 residues. Germline V lookup: CDR1 WSHSY, CDR2 SAAADI. This chain's CDR3 is CASSEWGNTEAFF. The CDR3 DNA sequence: TGCGCCAGCAGTGAGTGGGGGAACACTGAAGCTTTCTTT.